What follows are 12 T cell receptor beta chains derived from one specimen sequenced in a study of blood T cell repertoires in COVID-19. Measured with immunoSEQ multiplex PCR; TCRdb has only the in-frame clones, and not every one. The data show 200,000 or so clones, roughly 80% seen once. Sequencing was performed on peripheral blood. Source of these receptors: a woman aged 30 to 39 with acute or convalescent COVID-19.

This chain links TRBV9 with TRBJ1-4; TRBD1 aligns across 8 bases. The CDR3 covers 16 residues. Germline V gives CDR1 SGDLS, CDR2 YYNGEE. Losses at the gene ends were 3 bases for V and 0 bases for J; bases not matched to a gene: 4. CDR3 DNA sequence: TGTGCCAGCAGCGGATCACAGGGGGCAACTAATGAAAAACTGTTTTTT. Protein product: CASSGSQGATNEKLFF.

The chain recombines TRBV5-4 with TRBJ1-1; 10 nucleotides line up with TRBD1. This CDR3 spans 19 amino acids. The junction had 15 bases not matched to a gene; V was cut back by 4 bases and J by 0 bases. Germline loops: CDR1 SGHNT, CDR2 YYREEE (reference sequence). The CDR3 sequence is CASSPIRQGAPGMNTEAFF. In DNA, the CDR3 is TGTGCCAGCAGCCCAATAAGACAGGGGGCCCCCGGAATGAACACTGAAGCTTTCTTT.

The rearrangement joins TRBV15 to TRBJ2-3, with D possibly being TRBD2 (6 bases). With 4 bases removed from V and 2 bases from J, the gap between germline ends came to 16 bases. This CDR3 spans 16 amino acids. Germline CDR1 and CDR2: LNHNV and YYDKDF (reference sequence). The CDR3 loop reads CATSTRDAGPTDTQYF. Here the CDR3 DNA reads TGTGCCACCAGCACGCGGGATGCAGGGCCCACAGATACGCAGTATTTT. The entire variable domain, with the rest obtained from reference TRBV15 and TRBJ2-3, is as follows: DAMVIQNPRYQVTQFGKPVTLSCSQTLNHNVMYWYQQKSSQAPKLLFHYYDKDFNNEADTPDNFQSRRPNTSFCFLDIRSPGLGDTAMYLCATSTRDAGPTDTQYFGPGTRLTVL.

As DNA, the CDR3 is TGTGCCTGGGGCCAGGAGACCCAGTACTTC. This gives the protein CAWGQETQYF. This chain uses TRBV30 with TRBJ2-5; D gene unclear. V lost 5 bases and J lost 5, with 6 bases in between. The CDR3 has 10 amino acids. Germline CDR1 and CDR2: GTSNPN and SVGIG (reference sequence).

This chain joins TRBV6-5 and TRBJ2-7, with 7 bases that match TRBD1. Germline V gene sequence: CDR1 MNHEY, CDR2 SVGAGI. Unmatched junction bases numbered 3, after V lost 8 bases and J lost 5 bases. This CDR3 contains 11 residues. CDR3 sequence reads: CASRQGHEQYF. CDR3 sequence (DNA): TGTGCCAGCCGACAGGGACACGAGCAGTACTTC.

J is TRBJ2-7 and V is TRBV13; the D gene is possibly TRBD1 (5 bases). This CDR3 is 14 amino acids long. Germline V gene lookup returns CDR1 PRHDT and CDR2 FYEKMQ (reference sequence). V shed 0 bases and J shed 2 bases, with 8 bases lying between them. The CDR3 is CASSLGDSTYEQYF. In nucleotides, the CDR3 is TGTGCCAGCAGCTTAGGAGACAGTACCTACGAGCAGTACTTC.

This clone was seen more than once but under ten times. This CDR3 is also generated by other DNA sequences in the sample. V gene TRBV6-5 combines with J gene TRBJ1-5; 8 positions match TRBD1. The CDR3 sequence is 14 residues long. Germline V gene sequence: CDR1 MNHEY, CDR2 SVGAGI. Trimming took 6 bases from V and 7 from J; bases not matched to a gene: 8. For the CDR3, the DNA is TGTGCCAGCAGCCTCGGACAGGGAGGACAGCCCCAGCATTTT. It is translated as CASSLGQGGQPQHF.

This chain connects TRBV9 to TRBJ1-3, with D possibly matching TRBD1 (6 bases). The V end was cut by 0 bases, the J end by 2 bases, with 9 bases between. The CDR3 totals 15 residues. Germline CDR1 is SGDLS and CDR2 is YYNGEE. The chain's CDR3 is CASSVGRGAGNTIYF. CDR3 bases: TGTGCCAGCAGCGTAGGCAGGGGAGCTGGAAACACCATATATTTT.

V gene TRBV30 combines with J gene TRBJ1-6; 7 nucleotides line up with TRBD1. V lost 5 bases, J lost 8 bases, and 9 bases stayed unmatched. The CDR3 length is 14 residues. The germline gives CDR1 GTSNPN, CDR2 SVGIG (reference sequence). CDR3 DNA: TGTGCCTGGCTACGCGACAGGGATGATTCACCCCTCCACTTT. Translation: CAWLRDRDDSPLHF.

The rearrangement joins TRBV2 to TRBJ1-4; the match to TRBD1 covers 8 bases. The V gene's germline CDR1 is SNHLY and CDR2 FYNNEI. V trimming: 4 bases; J trimming: 5 bases; junction bases outside the gene matches: 3. This CDR3 has 14 amino acids. The CDR3 sequence: CASSVWTGNEKLFF. The DNA of the CDR3 is TGTGCCAGCAGTGTCTGGACAGGGAATGAAAAACTGTTTTTT.

The V and J genes are TRBV7-2 and TRBJ2-3; D possibly corresponds to TRBD2 (6 bases). Trimming left V 6 bases short and J 1 base short, with 17 bases between. The length of the CDR3 is 16 residues. CDR1 is SGHTA and CDR2 is FQGNSA in the germline V gene. This CDR3 is CASRTGTASGTDTQYF. In DNA, the CDR3 is TGTGCCAGCAGAACCGGGACTGCTTCGGGCACAGATACGCAGTATTTT.

This chain uses TRBV5-1 with TRBJ2-1; 7 nucleotides line up with TRBD2. The CDR3 sequence is 14 residues long. CDR1 and CDR2 from the germline V gene are SGHRS and YFSETQ. V was clipped by 0 bases and J by 10 bases; unmatched bases: 7. DNA of the CDR3: TGCGCCAGCAGCTTGGCCGGTGCGGGAGAGGAGCAGTTCTTC. This codes for CASSLAGAGEEQFF.